The 7 T cell receptor beta chains below come from one sample, sequenced in a study of graft-versus-host responses after intestinal transplantation. Their target antigens are unknown. Here immunoSEQ multiplex PCR was the method, and the copy in TCRdb shows in-frame clones only, minus some. Among around 100,000 clones, less than 90% were seen once, and the ten largest hold about 0.93%. The specimen comprised unstimulated CD4+ T cells sorted from spleen or lymph node cells, sampled before transplant. The receptors come from a human donor who was the organ donor for an intestinal transplant.

Worth noting for this clone: This sample includes further DNA sequences coding for the same CDR3. The chain uses TRBV5-1 and TRBJ2-7, with D perhaps matching TRBD1 (5 bases). V shed 0 bases and J shed 4 bases, with 5 bases lying between them. The CDR3 sequence is 12 residues long. Germline-derived CDR1 and CDR2 are SGHRS and YFSETQ. DNA of the CDR3: TGCGCCAGCAGCTTGGGACAGTACGAGCAGTACTTC. Its translation is CASSLGQYEQYF.

This chain connects TRBV6-5 to TRBJ1-1, with D uncertain. This CDR3 contains 14 residues. V lost 6 bases to trimming and J lost 6 bases, with 17 bases between them. Per germline, CDR1 MNHEY and CDR2 SVGAGI. Here the CDR3 reads CASSTGLSGAEAFF. In nucleotides, the CDR3 is TGTGCCAGCAGCACGGGGTTGTCCGGCGCTGAAGCTTTCTTT.

The rearrangement links TRBV7-9 to TRBJ2-3, with 14 bases identical to TRBD2. V gave up 5 bases and J gave up 7 bases; unmatched junction bases: 5. Germline loops: CDR1 SEHNR, CDR2 FQNEAQ (reference sequence). CDR3 length: 15 amino acids. The CDR3 spells CASSPRLAGGHTQYF. Written as DNA, the CDR3 is TGTGCCAGCAGCCCCCGACTAGCGGGGGGGCATACGCAGTATTTT.

V and J are TRBV4-1 and TRBJ2-2; perhaps TRBD1 as D (7 bases). The CDR3 has 16 residues. The V and J ends lost 0 bases and 5 bases respectively, with 13 bases between them. Germline V gives CDR1 MGHRA, CDR2 YSYEKL. DNA for the CDR3: TGCGCCAGCAGCCAAGACCCGACAGGGAGGACCGGGGAGCTGTTTTTT. Its protein is CASSQDPTGRTGELFF.

The gene calls are TRBV5-1 and TRBJ2-7; TRBD1 agrees at 9 bases. The J segment lost 6 bases and the V segment lost 0 bases, leaving 7 bases of the junction unmatched. The germline V gene has CDR1 SGHRS and CDR2 YFSETQ. This CDR3 spans 15 amino acids. As DNA, the CDR3 is TGCGCCAGCAGCTTGGAGGGACAGGGCATGGGCGAGCAGTACTTC. This encodes CASSLEGQGMGEQYF.

This rearrangement joins TRBV5-1 to TRBJ1-5; TRBD1 might be the D (5 bases). Germline CDR1 reads SGHRS; CDR2 reads YFSETQ. The CDR3 spans 20 residues. The ends were cut back, 0 bases at V and 5 bases at J, with 27 bases in the middle. DNA of the CDR3: TGCGCCAGCAGCTTGGGGCCTTTTGGAGGTGCAGGGAAAGTGGATCAGCCCCAGCATTTT. It translates to CASSLGPFGGAGKVDQPQHF.

The V and J genes are TRBV27 and TRBJ2-2; 8 bases fit TRBD1. Germline CDR1 MNHEY, CDR2 SMNVEV (reference sequence). The junction had 5 bases not matched to a gene; V was cut back by 4 bases and J by 4 bases. There are 15 residues in the CDR3. CDR3 nucleotide sequence: TGTGCCAGCAGTTGGACAGGGCCCCCCACCGGGGAGCTGTTTTTT. Translated: CASSWTGPPTGELFF.